This T cell receptor beta chain was recovered during a study of identical twins. All of the donors were Caucasians in good health. V was pared by 5 bases and J by 4 bases, with 9 bases of the junction left unmatched. The CDR3 spans 15 residues. CDR1 and CDR2 from the germline V gene are LGHNA and YNFKEQ. TCRdb reprocessed the 5' RACE reads with MiXCR, giving one entry per CDR3 protein. Among hundreds of thousands of distinct CDR3 sequences listed, 15% to 20% were seen once. This clonotype has ten or more counts. Separately, the same data were catalogued under a study of T cells expressing NK-cell markers.

Sample: PBMCs. The sequence came from a woman under 30 in good health. The rearrangement joins TRBV4-2 to TRBJ2-7; 9 nucleotides agree with TRBD2. CDR3 DNA sequence: TGTGCCAGCAGCATGACGGCGGGAGGGTTATACGAGCAGTACTTC. As protein: CASSMTAGGLYEQYF.